The 30 T cell receptor beta chains given below trace back to one sample, sequenced in a study of vaccination effects on CD4 cells after COVID-19. Sequencing in the ViraFEST assay came after antigen-specific CD4+ T cells had been expanded with viral peptide pools, which were used to stimulate PBMC. Culture lasted 10 days before CD4+ T cell isolation. Vaccine recipients had no previous SARS-CoV-2 infection; their nucleocapsid antibodies were negative. No antigen has been identified for these receptors. Assay: immunoSEQ multiplex PCR; the TCRdb copy retains only in-frame clones and omits some. The data hold 65,000 or so clones, with roughly four fifths observed a single time. The material sequenced was CD4+ T cells from PBMCs cultured with HCoV-NL63 spike peptides, taken before COVID-19 vaccination. The receptors shown here come from a human donor who received a COVID-19 vaccine.

This clone was picked up a small number of times. The limits of the CDR3 on the DNA are not certain, so only TCRdb's listed CDR3 is given. This sequence joins TRBV5-1 and TRBJ2-6; the tabulated D call, TRBD2, remains unverified against the DNA. The germline CDR1 and CDR2 sequences are SGHRS and YFSETQ. Inclusive of both ends, the CDR3 amounts to 16 amino acids. This CDR3 is CASSPNPTFGANVLTF.

The chain recombines TRBV4-3 with TRBJ2-3, with unresolved D. The CDR3 loop spans 16 amino acids. Deletions cut 3 bases from V and 2 bases from J, with 15 bases between. From germline, CDR1 is LGHNA and CDR2 YSLEER. The CDR3 loop is CASSQRPRGITDTQYF. CDR3 DNA sequence: TGCGCCAGCAGCCAGAGACCGCGTGGGATCACAGATACGCAGTATTTT.

The chain combines TRBV6-5 with TRBJ1-5; D perhaps matches TRBD1 (6 bases). CDR1 and CDR2 (germline): MNHEY, SVGAGI. The germline V and J ends were trimmed by 6 bases and 1 base, with 13 bases remaining between them. The CDR3 consists of 15 residues. The CDR3 DNA reads as TGTGCCAGCAGCCGAAAAGGACAGAGCAATCAGCCCCAGCATTTT. As protein: CASSRKGQSNQPQHF.

The chain has TRBV24-1 and TRBJ2-1, with 9 bases aligning to TRBD2. V lost 6 bases to trimming and J lost 4 bases; unmatched junction nucleotides: 6. CDR3 length: 15 amino acids. The germline CDR1 and CDR2 sequences are KGHDR and SFDVKD. This CDR3 is CATSPARGGYNEQFF. CDR3 in DNA: TGTGCCACCAGTCCGGCGCGGGGGGGGTACAATGAGCAGTTCTTC.

The chain links TRBV7-8 to TRBJ2-2; D ambiguous. V was clipped by 3 bases and J by 0 bases, with 8 bases between them. The germline V gene encodes CDR1 SGHVS and CDR2 FQNEAQ. The CDR3 covers 15 residues. This chain's CDR3 is CASSLAESNTGELFF. The CDR3 DNA is TGTGCCAGCAGCTTGGCAGAGTCGAACACCGGGGAGCTGTTTTTT.

The J gene is TRBJ1-1, the V gene TRBV7-4; D ambiguous. V was cut by 5 bases and J by 8 bases, with 15 bases left in between. The CDR3 consists of 13 residues. The V gene's germline CDR1 is SGHVT and CDR2 SQSDAQ. CDR3 bases: TGTGCCAGCAGCAAGTGGAGTGTGCGCGAAGCTTTCTTT. As protein: CASSKWSVREAFF.

This sequence joins TRBV5-1 and TRBJ1-1, with D possibly being TRBD1 (6 bases). Germline-derived CDR1 and CDR2 are SGHRS and YFSETQ. CDR3 length: 15 residues. The V end was cut by 0 bases, the J end by 3 bases, with 12 bases between. The CDR3 region is CASSLAGGPDTEAFF. Here the CDR3 DNA reads TGCGCCAGCAGCTTGGCCGGGGGGCCGGACACTGAAGCTTTCTTT.

The sample holds one count of this clone. J is TRBJ2-3 and V is TRBV11-2; 7 bases line up with TRBD2. Germline V CDR1 and CDR2: SGHAT, FQNNGV. V shed 4 bases and J 6 bases; nucleotides not matched to a gene: 1. The CDR3 runs 12 residues. Written as DNA, the CDR3 is TGTGCCAGCAGCTGGACTAGGGATACGCAGTATTTT. It yields the protein CASSWTRDTQYF.

V and J are TRBV5-1 and TRBJ1-1, with TRBD1 matching 8 bases. Trimming at V came to 4 bases and at J to 5 bases, leaving 10 bases not matched to a gene. Germline-derived CDR1 and CDR2 are SGHRS and YFSETQ. CDR3 length: 15 residues. The CDR3 sequence is CASSPPGGAGTEAFF. The CDR3 region has the DNA TGCGCCAGCAGCCCTCCAGGGGGCGCGGGAACTGAAGCTTTCTTT.

This chain connects TRBV29-1 to TRBJ1-1; weak D call: TRBD1 (6 bases). CDR3 length equals 11 residues. Germline CDR1 and CDR2: SQVTM and ANQGSEA. Trimming removed 8 bases from V and 4 bases from J, with 11 bases in between. CDR3 sequence (DNA): TGCAGCTCTAGGGGGGGCACTGAAGCTTTCTTT. Its protein product is CSSRGGTEAFF.

The chain has TRBV7-9 and TRBJ2-6; D possibly corresponds to TRBD1 (6 bases). Per the germline V gene, CDR1 is SEHNR and CDR2 is FQNEAQ (reference sequence). The CDR3 consists of 17 residues. The V and J ends lost 9 bases and 0 bases respectively, with 18 bases between them. CDR3 coding DNA: TGTGCCAGTAAAACTAACCAGGGGTACTCTGGGGCCAACGTCCTGACTTTC. It yields the protein CASKTNQGYSGANVLTF.

This sequence joins TRBV10-2 and TRBJ2-5; D is perhaps TRBD2 (6 bases). Deletions cut 2 bases from V and 7 bases from J, with 11 bases between. Germline loops: CDR1 WSHSY, CDR2 SAAADI. This CDR3 is 13 amino acids long. The CDR3 region has the DNA TGCGCCAGCAGTGAGGGAGGGTTGTCGACCCAGTACTTC. Amino acids: CASSEGGLSTQYF.

The chain couples TRBV5-1 to TRBJ1-6; D is possibly TRBD1 (6 bases). Germline V CDR1 and CDR2: SGHRS, YFSETQ. This CDR3 has 16 amino acids. The V gene lost 3 bases and the J gene lost 5 bases, with 15 bases spanning the gap. For the CDR3, the DNA is TGCGCCAGCAGCTCCGGAAGGGGGGTGGATAATTCACCCCTCCACTTT. Translation: CASSSGRGVDNSPLHF.

CDR3 in DNA: TGTGCCAGCAGCGTAGGCGGGGGGGTGGTAGATACGCAGTATTTT. Protein sequence: CASSVGGGVVDTQYF. The rearrangement joins TRBV9 to TRBJ2-3; 9 bases fit TRBD2. The V segment lost 0 bases and the J segment 5 bases; nucleotides outside the gene matches: 4. Germline V gene lookup returns CDR1 SGDLS and CDR2 YYNGEE. There are 15 residues in the CDR3.

V and J are TRBV5-1 and TRBJ1-4; 8 bases are shared with TRBD1. Germline assignment: CDR1 SGHRS and CDR2 YFSETQ. The CDR3 has 14 amino acids. J was trimmed by 4 bases and V by 4 bases; bases with no gene match: 3. CDR3 sequence reads: CASSEQGGNEKLFF. CDR3 in DNA: TGCGCCAGCAGCGAACAGGGGGGTAATGAAAAACTGTTTTTT.

This sequence joins TRBV10-3 and TRBJ2-5; D is undetermined. V lost 8 bases and J 2 bases, leaving 15 bases between the germline ends. The CDR3 runs 14 residues. In germline, CDR1 is ENHRY, CDR2 SYGVKD. For the CDR3, the DNA is TGTGCCATCGCTCGCCGGGTTTCACAAGAGACCCAGTACTTC. This translates into CAIARRVSQETQYF.

J is TRBJ2-6 and V is TRBV5-8; D is perhaps TRBD1 (5 bases). Germline CDR1 reads SGHTS; CDR2 reads YDEGEE. The V end was cut by 4 bases, the J end by 3 bases, with 14 bases between. The CDR3 runs to 16 residues. In nucleotides, the CDR3 is TGTGCCAGCAGCCCCCTCAGGGCGTTTGGGGCCAACGTCCTGACTTTC. This sequence encodes CASSPLRAFGANVLTF.

This chain links TRBV28 with TRBJ1-5; tentatively, D is TRBD1 (6 bases). Germline loops: CDR1 MDHEN, CDR2 SYDVKM. The CDR3 sequence is 15 residues long. Trimming stripped 3 bases from V and 11 bases from J, with 20 bases between. The DNA for the CDR3 is TGTGCCAGCAGTTTGGCCGTCCAGGGGCGACGGGCCCAGCATTTT. Protein sequence: CASSLAVQGRRAQHF.

As to this clone: The same CDR3 also results from other DNA sequences found in this sample. The chain employs TRBV5-1 and TRBJ1-3, with D unresolved. CDR3 size: 14 residues. CDR1 is SGHRS and CDR2 is YFSETQ in the germline V gene. V gave up 0 bases and J gave up 4 bases, with 8 bases separating them. Here the CDR3 reads CASSLGTGGNTIYF. In DNA, the CDR3 is TGCGCCAGCAGCTTGGGGACGGGCGGAAACACCATATATTTT.

V is TRBV2 and J is TRBJ1-4; TRBD1 aligns across 8 bases. Germline CDR1 is SNHLY and CDR2 is FYNNEI. CDR3 length: 14 amino acids. After removal of 9 bases from V and 5 bases from J, the junction contained 8 bases not matched to a gene. CDR3 sequence: CASDSTGVNEKLFF. The CDR3 DNA follows: TGTGCCAGTGATTCGACAGGGGTGAATGAAAAACTGTTTTTT.

V is TRBV19 and J is TRBJ2-3; D uncertain. V was cut by 8 bases and J by 0 bases, with 12 bases left in between. The CDR3 covers 14 residues. The V gene's germline CDR1 is LNHDA and CDR2 SQIVND (reference sequence). The DNA for the CDR3 is TGTGCCAGTTCACACAGAACTAGCACAGATACGCAGTATTTT. This translates into CASSHRTSTDTQYF.

J is TRBJ1-2 and V is TRBV2; no clear D gene. Between the trimmed V and J ends, which lost 8 bases and 4 bases, there was a span of 17 bases. This CDR3 has 14 residues. Germline V gives CDR1 SNHLY, CDR2 FYNNEI. The CDR3 here is CASAAGVGIYGYTF. CDR3 sequence (DNA): TGTGCCAGCGCCGCCGGGGTAGGAATCTATGGCTACACCTTC.

The chain uses TRBV30 and TRBJ2-5, with D perhaps TRBD2 (6 bases). CDR3 length: 14 residues. Germline V gene data show CDR1 as GTSNPN and CDR2 as SVGIG (reference sequence). V was shortened by 2 bases and J by 5 bases, with 15 bases between the two germline ends. The CDR3 sequence is CAWSTLEGRETQYF. As DNA, the CDR3 is TGTGCCTGGAGTACCCTGGAGGGGCGGGAGACCCAGTACTTC.

This chain joins TRBV2 and TRBJ2-1; D is unclear. Germline lookup yields CDR1 SNHLY and CDR2 FYNNEI. The CDR3 has 11 residues. V gave up 5 bases and J gave up 10 bases, with 9 bases separating them. The CDR3 loop reads CASSIKYEQFF. The CDR3, as DNA: TGTGCCAGCAGTATAAAGTACGAGCAGTTCTTC.

The CDR3 loop is CASSQLDTGYTF. CDR3 coding DNA: TGCGCCAGCAGTCAGCTAGACACTGGCTACACCTTC. The chain combines TRBV10-2 with TRBJ1-2; no definite D call. Looked up from germline, CDR1 is WSHSY and CDR2 is SAAADI. CDR3 length: 12 amino acids. The V gene lost 5 bases and the J gene lost 7 bases, with 11 bases spanning the gap.

J is TRBJ2-1 and V is TRBV5-1, with 13 bases fitting TRBD2. The CDR3 extends over 17 amino acids. The trim removed 7 bases at V and 7 bases at J, leaving 14 bases unmatched. Germline V CDR1 and CDR2: SGHRS, YFSETQ. This CDR3 is CASHRRLAGGSGNEQFF. The CDR3 nucleotides are TGCGCCAGCCATAGGAGACTAGCGGGGGGCTCGGGGAATGAGCAGTTCTTC.

The chain is built from TRBV7-2 and TRBJ2-7; 8 bases agree with TRBD1. Trimming removed 4 bases from V and 2 bases from J; junction bases left unmatched: 1. The CDR3 spans 13 residues. The germline V gene encodes CDR1 SGHTA and CDR2 FQGNSA. The CDR3 loop is CASSSTGAYEQYV. The CDR3 DNA sequence: TGTGCCAGCAGCTCGACAGGGGCCTACGAGCAGTACGTC.

This chain connects TRBV6-5 to TRBJ2-2; no clear D. V was shortened by 2 bases and J by 1 base, with 11 bases between the two germline ends. Germline V gene data show CDR1 as MNHEY and CDR2 as SVGAGI. The CDR3 contains 16 residues. DNA of the CDR3: TGTGCCAGCAGTTACGGATACTTACTGAACACCGGGGAGCTGTTTTTT. Its translation: CASSYGYLLNTGELFF.

The chain employs TRBV30 and TRBJ2-2; tentative D call: TRBD1 (5 bases). The CDR3 covers 17 residues. Trimming took 0 bases from V and 1 from J, leaving 15 bases between them. In germline, CDR1 is GTSNPN, CDR2 SVGIG (reference sequence). The CDR3 here is CAWSVRIGQQNTGELFF. The CDR3 DNA reads as TGTGCCTGGAGTGTAAGAATAGGACAACAGAACACCGGGGAGCTGTTTTTT.

The sample holds a few counts of this clone. The rearrangement links TRBV6-2 or TRBV6-3 to TRBJ2-5, with D perhaps matching TRBD2 (5 bases). The germline V gene encodes CDR1 MNHEY and CDR2 SVGEGT. The length of the CDR3 is 15 residues. V lost 5 bases and J 4 bases, leaving 17 bases between the germline ends. The CDR3 loop reads CASSVQSHEGETQYF. As DNA, the CDR3 is TGTGCCAGCAGTGTGCAATCGCACGAGGGAGAGACCCAGTACTTC.